The 7 T cell receptor beta chains presented below share a single source sample, sequenced in a study of T cell responses to AZD1222 COVID-19 vaccine. Profiled with immunoSEQ multiplex PCR; TCRdb holds only in-frame clones, not every one. Found here are 93,000 or so clones, 91% of them singletons; the top ten hold 45% to 55%. Sequences were derived from peripheral blood, sampled on day 0 of AZD1222 vaccination. Receptors originate from an adult in good health.

This clone showed up just once. This chain connects TRBV5-6 to TRBJ1-6; 9 bases agree with TRBD1. From germline, CDR1 is SGHDT and CDR2 YYEEEE. V lost 4 bases and J lost 10; bases outside the gene matches: 6. The CDR3 covers 14 residues. The CDR3 sequence is CASSTGTGLSPLHF. CDR3 DNA: TGTGCCAGCAGCACCGGGACAGGGCTATCACCCCTCCACTTT.

The chain employs TRBV27 and TRBJ2-1; D gene unclear. The V end lost 7 bases, the J end lost 14 bases, and 15 bases lay between the germline ends. The germline CDR1 and CDR2 sequences are MNHEY and SMNVEV (reference sequence). This CDR3 is built from 11 residues. CDR3 nucleotides: TGTGCCAGCACCATCTCTCCTGGGAAGTTCTTC. Amino acid sequence: CASTISPGKFF.

This chain uses TRBV30 with TRBJ2-2; D tentatively reads TRBD1 or TRBD2 (5 bases each). Germline V gives CDR1 GTSNPN, CDR2 SVGIG (reference sequence). Deletions cut 4 bases from V and 12 bases from J, with 21 bases between. The CDR3 is made up of 14 amino acids. CDR3 region: CAWTPGPPEGKLFF. CDR3 coding DNA: TGTGCCTGGACTCCAGGCCCCCCTGAGGGGAAGCTGTTTTTT.

The rearrangement uses TRBV7-9 and TRBJ2-7; 8 bases fit TRBD1. The germline gives CDR1 SEHNR, CDR2 FQNEAQ (reference sequence). The V segment lost 4 bases and the J segment 6 bases; nucleotides outside the gene matches: 8. This CDR3 comprises 14 residues. CDR3 sequence (DNA): TGTGCCAGCAGCTCAGGGGGCTTCGATTCCGAGCAGTACTTC. This encodes CASSSGGFDSEQYF. Looking up the rest from reference TRBV7-9 and TRBJ2-7 gives the full variable domain: DTGVSQNPRHKITKRGQNVTFRCDPISEHNRLYWYRQTLGQGPEFLTYFQNEAQLEKSRLLSDRFSAERPKGSFSTLEIQRTEQGDSAMYLCASSSGGFDSEQYFGPGTRLTVT.

This chain joins TRBV5-1 and TRBJ1-1; D may be TRBD1 (5 bases). Germline CDR1 reads SGHRS; CDR2 reads YFSETQ. The CDR3 runs 14 residues. Trimming shortened V by 7 bases and J by 0 bases, and 13 bases separated the two germline ends. CDR3 sequence (DNA): TGCGCCAGCGGCTCGGGGCAGTTGAACACTGAAGCTTTCTTT. It codes for CASGSGQLNTEAFF.

V gene TRBV18 combines with J gene TRBJ2-5, with TRBD2 identical over 13 bases. After removal of 4 bases from V and 5 bases from J, the junction contained 13 bases not matched to a gene. Germline lookup yields CDR1 KGHSH and CDR2 LQKENI. The CDR3 is made up of 18 amino acids. CDR3 in DNA: TGTGCCAGCTCACGTGGACTAGCGGGAGCGATAGAGGTGGAGACCCAGTACTTC. This translates into CASSRGLAGAIEVETQYF.

The chain recombines TRBV4-1 with TRBJ2-3, with 10 nucleotides matching TRBD2. This CDR3 comprises 15 residues. With V trimmed by 0 bases and J by 4 bases, 1 base remained unmatched. Germline lookup yields CDR1 MGHRA and CDR2 YSYEKL. The CDR3 is CASSQDGLAADTQYF. CDR3 coding DNA: TGCGCCAGCAGCCAAGATGGACTAGCGGCAGATACGCAGTATTTT.